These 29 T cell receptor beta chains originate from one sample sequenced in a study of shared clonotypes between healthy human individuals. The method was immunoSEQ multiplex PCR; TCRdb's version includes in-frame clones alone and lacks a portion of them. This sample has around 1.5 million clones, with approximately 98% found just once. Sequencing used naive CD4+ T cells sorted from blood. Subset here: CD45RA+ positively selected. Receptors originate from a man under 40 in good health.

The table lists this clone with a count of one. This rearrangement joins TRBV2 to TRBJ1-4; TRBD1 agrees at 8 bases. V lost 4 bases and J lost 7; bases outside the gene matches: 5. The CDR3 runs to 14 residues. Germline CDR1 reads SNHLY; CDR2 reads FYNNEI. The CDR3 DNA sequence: TGTGCCAGCAGTGGGGACAGGTTTTCTGAAAAACTGTTTTTT. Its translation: CASSGDRFSEKLFF.

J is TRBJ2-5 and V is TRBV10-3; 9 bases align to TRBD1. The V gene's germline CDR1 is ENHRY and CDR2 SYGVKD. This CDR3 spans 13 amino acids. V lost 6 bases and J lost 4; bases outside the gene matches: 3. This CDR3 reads CAIRGQGSETQYF. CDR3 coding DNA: TGTGCCATCAGGGGACAGGGCTCAGAGACCCAGTACTTC.

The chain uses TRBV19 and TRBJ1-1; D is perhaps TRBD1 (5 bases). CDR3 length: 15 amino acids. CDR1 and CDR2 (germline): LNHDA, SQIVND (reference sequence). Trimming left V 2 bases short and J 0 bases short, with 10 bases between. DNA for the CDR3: TGTGCCAGTAGTATACAGGGCCCGCTGAACACTGAAGCTTTCTTT. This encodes CASSIQGPLNTEAFF.

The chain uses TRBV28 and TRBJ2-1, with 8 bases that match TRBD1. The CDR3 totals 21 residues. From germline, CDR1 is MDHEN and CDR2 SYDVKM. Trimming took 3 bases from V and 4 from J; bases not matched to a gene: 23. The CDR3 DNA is TGTGCCAGCAGTTTTCTGGGTGGTGAGGTGGGCAGGGGGCGCAGATACAATGAGCAGTTCTTC. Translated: CASSFLGGEVGRGRRYNEQFF.

The CDR3 DNA is TGCGCCAGCAGCCCGCTGGGACAGGGGAACACTGAAGCTTTCTTT. Protein product: CASSPLGQGNTEAFF. This rearrangement joins TRBV5-1 to TRBJ1-1; 9 nucleotides match TRBD1. There are 15 residues in the CDR3. Germline CDR1 reads SGHRS; CDR2 reads YFSETQ. V trimming: 4 bases; J trimming: 1 base; junction bases outside the gene matches: 5.

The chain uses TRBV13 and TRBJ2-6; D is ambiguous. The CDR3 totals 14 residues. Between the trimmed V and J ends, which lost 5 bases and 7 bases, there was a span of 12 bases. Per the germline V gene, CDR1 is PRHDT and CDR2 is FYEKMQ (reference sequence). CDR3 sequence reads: CASSAASRANVLTF. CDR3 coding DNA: TGTGCCAGCAGCGCAGCCTCCAGAGCCAACGTCCTGACTTTC.

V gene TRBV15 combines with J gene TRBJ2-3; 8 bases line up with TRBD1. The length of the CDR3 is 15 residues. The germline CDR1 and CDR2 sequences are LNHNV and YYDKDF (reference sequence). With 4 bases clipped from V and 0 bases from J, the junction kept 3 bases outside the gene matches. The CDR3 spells CATSTTGASTDTQYF. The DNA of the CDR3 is TGTGCCACCAGCACGACAGGGGCGAGCACAGATACGCAGTATTTT.

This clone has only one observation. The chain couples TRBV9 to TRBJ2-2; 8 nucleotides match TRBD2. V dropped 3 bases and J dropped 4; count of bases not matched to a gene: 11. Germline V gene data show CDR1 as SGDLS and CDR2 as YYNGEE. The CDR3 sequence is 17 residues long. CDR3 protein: CASSDSNLAGSTGELFF. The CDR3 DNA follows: TGTGCCAGCAGCGATTCAAACTTAGCGGGATCCACCGGGGAGCTGTTTTTT.

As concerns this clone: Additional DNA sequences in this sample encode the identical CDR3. Here the CDR3 reads CASSLTRSTDTQYF. For the CDR3, the DNA is TGCGCCAGCAGCTTAACCAGAAGCACAGATACGCAGTATTTT. The genes are TRBV5-1 and TRBJ2-3; D is unresolved. Germline V gene lookup returns CDR1 SGHRS and CDR2 YFSETQ. V was clipped by 2 bases and J by 0 bases, with 7 bases between them. CDR3 length: 14 amino acids.

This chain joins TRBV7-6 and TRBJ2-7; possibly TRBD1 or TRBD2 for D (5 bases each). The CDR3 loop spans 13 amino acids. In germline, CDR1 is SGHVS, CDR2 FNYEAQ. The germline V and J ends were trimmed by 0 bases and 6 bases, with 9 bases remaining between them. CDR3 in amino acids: CASSLARGTEQYF. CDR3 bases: TGTGCCAGCAGCTTAGCACGAGGGACCGAGCAGTACTTC.

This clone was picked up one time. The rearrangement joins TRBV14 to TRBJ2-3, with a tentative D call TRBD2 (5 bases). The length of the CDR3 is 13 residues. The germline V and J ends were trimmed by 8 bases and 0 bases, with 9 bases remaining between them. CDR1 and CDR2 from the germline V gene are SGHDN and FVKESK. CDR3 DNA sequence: TGTGCCAGCGCTCTAGCTAGCACAGATACGCAGTATTTT. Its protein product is CASALASTDTQYF.

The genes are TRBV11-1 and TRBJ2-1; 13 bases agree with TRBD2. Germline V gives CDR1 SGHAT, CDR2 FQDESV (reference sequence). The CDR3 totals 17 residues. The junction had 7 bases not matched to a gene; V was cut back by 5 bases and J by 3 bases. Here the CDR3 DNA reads TGTGCCAGCAGCATGGGACTAGCGGGAAGCTACTACAATGAGCAGTTCTTC. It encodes CASSMGLAGSYYNEQFF. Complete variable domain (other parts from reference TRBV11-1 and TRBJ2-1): EAEVAQSPRYKITEKSQAVAFWCDPISGHATLYWYRQILGQGPELLVQFQDESVVDDSQLPKDRFSAERLKGVDSTLKIQPAELGDSAMYLCASSMGLAGSYYNEQFFGPGTRLTVL.

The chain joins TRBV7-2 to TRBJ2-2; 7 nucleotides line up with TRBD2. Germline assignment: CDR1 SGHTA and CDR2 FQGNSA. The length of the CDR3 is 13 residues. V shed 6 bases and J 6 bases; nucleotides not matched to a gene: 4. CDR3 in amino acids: CASSQTSPGELFF. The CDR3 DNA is TGTGCCAGCAGTCAGACTAGCCCCGGGGAGCTGTTTTTT.

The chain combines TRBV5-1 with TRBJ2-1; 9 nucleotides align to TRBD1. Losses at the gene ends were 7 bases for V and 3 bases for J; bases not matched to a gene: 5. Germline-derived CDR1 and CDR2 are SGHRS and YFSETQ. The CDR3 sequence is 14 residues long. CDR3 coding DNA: TGCGCCAGCGCCGGGACAGGGTACTACAATGAGCAGTTCTTC. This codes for CASAGTGYYNEQFF.

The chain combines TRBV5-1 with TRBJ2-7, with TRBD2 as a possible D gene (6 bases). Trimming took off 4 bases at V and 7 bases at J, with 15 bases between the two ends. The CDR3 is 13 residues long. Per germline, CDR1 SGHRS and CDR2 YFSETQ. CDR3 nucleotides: TGCGCCAGCAGCCCGTGGGGGGATGGTGAGCAGTACTTC. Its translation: CASSPWGDGEQYF.

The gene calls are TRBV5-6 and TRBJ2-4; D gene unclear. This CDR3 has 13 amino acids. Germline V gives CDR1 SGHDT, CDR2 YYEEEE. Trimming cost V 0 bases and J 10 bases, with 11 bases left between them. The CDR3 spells CASSLEGTRIQYF. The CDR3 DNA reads TGTGCCAGCAGCTTGGAGGGTACGCGTATTCAGTACTTC.

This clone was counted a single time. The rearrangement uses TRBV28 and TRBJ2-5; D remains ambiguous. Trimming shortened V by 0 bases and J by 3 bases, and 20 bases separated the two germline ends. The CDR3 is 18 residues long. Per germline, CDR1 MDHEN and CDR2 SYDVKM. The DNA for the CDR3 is TGTGCCAGCAGTTTATGCCTACGAGGATGGGCTAGGGAAGAGACCCAGTACTTC. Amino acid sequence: CASSLCLRGWAREETQYF.

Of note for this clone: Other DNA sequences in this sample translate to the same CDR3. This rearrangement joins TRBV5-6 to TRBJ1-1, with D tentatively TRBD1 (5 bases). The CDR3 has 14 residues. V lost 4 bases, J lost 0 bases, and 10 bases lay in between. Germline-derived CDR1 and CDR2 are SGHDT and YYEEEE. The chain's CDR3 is CASSRGRLNTEAFF. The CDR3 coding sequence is TGTGCCAGCAGCCGGGGACGTCTGAACACTGAAGCTTTCTTT.

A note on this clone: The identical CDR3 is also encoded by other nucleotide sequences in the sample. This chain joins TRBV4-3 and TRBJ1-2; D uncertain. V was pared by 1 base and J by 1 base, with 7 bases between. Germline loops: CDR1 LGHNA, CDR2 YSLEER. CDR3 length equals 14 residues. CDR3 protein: CASSQVVGNYGYTF. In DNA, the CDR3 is TGCGCCAGCAGCCAAGTCGTTGGTAACTATGGCTACACCTTC.

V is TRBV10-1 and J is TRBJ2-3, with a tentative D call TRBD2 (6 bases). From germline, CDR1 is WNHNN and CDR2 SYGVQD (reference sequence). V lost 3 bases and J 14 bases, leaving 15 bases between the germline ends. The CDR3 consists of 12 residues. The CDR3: CASSDPIAAMYF. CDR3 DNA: TGCGCCAGCAGTGATCCCATAGCGGCCATGTATTTT.

CDR3 sequence (DNA): TGTGCCAGCTCACCACCACGTGACGGGAGCTCTGGGGCCAACGTCCTGACTTTC. Translation: CASSPPRDGSSGANVLTF. The genes are TRBV18 and TRBJ2-6; TRBD2 is a possible D gene (6 bases). CDR3 length equals 18 residues. The V gene's germline CDR1 is KGHSH and CDR2 LQKENI. The V gene lost 0 bases and the J gene lost 0 bases, with 12 bases spanning the gap.

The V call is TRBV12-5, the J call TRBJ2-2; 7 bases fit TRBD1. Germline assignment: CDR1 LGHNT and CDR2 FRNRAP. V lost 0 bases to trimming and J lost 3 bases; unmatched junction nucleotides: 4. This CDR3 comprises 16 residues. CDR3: CASGLVTGHDTGELFF. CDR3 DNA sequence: TGTGCTAGTGGTTTGGTGACAGGGCATGACACCGGGGAGCTGTTTTTT.

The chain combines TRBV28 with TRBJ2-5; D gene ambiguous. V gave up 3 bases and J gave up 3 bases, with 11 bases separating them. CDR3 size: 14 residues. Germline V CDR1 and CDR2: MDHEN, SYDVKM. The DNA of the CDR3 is TGTGCCAGCAGTTTGGTTCTAAACAAAGAGACCCAGTACTTC. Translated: CASSLVLNKETQYF.

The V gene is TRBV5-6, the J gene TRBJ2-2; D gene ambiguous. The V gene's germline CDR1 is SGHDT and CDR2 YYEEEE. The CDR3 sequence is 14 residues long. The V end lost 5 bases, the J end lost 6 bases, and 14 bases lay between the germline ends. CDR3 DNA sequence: TGTGCCAGCAGAGAGTCAGGCTTCCCCGGGGAGCTGTTTTTT. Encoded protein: CASRESGFPGELFF.

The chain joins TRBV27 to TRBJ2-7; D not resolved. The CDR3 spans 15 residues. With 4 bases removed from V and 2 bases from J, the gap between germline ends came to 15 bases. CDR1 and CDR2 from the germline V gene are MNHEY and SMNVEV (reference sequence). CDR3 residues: CASSSARLHPYEQYF. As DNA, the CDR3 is TGTGCCAGCAGTTCTGCCCGACTGCACCCCTACGAGCAGTACTTC.

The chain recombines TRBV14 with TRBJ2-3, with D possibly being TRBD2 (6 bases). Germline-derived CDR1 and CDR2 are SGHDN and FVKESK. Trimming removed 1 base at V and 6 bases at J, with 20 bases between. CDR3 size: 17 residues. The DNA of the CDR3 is TGTGCCAGCAGCCAAGGGTTAGCGGCAGACCCTTGGGATACGCAGTATTTT. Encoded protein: CASSQGLAADPWDTQYF.

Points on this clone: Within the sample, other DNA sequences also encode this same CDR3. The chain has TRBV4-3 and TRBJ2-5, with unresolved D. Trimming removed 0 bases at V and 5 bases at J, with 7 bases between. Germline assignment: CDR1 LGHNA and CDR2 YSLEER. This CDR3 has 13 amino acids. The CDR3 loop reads CASSQDPRETQYF. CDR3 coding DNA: TGCGCCAGCAGCCAAGATCCGAGGGAGACCCAGTACTTC.

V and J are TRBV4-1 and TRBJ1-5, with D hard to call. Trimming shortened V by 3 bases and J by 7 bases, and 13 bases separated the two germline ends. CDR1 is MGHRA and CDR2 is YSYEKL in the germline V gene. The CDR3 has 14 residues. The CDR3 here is CASSQQDPRQPQHF. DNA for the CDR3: TGCGCCAGCAGCCAGCAGGACCCCCGGCAGCCCCAGCATTTT.

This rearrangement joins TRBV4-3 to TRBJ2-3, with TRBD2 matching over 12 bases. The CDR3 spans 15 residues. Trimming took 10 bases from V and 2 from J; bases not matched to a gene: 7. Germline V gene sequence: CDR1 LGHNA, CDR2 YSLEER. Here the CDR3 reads CATRTSGAPTDTQYF. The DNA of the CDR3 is TGCGCCACCCGGACTAGCGGGGCCCCCACAGATACGCAGTATTTT.